This TCR beta chain is drawn from a study of T cells in localized non-small cell lung cancer. The germline gives CDR1 KGHSH, CDR2 LQKENI. The CDR3 extends over 16 amino acids. V was trimmed by 2 bases and J by 3 bases, leaving 17 bases between them. Some clones are missing from TCRdb's copy, which holds only in-frame ones; the method was immunoSEQ multiplex PCR. The data contain about 36,000 clones, around 94% of them singletons. A note on this clone: Its antigen is currently unknown.

The study, taken as a whole, reports: Longer overall survival accompanied higher blood T cell density. Within adjacent lung there appeared a median 57 of the top 100 tumor clones. Uninvolved adjacent lung had the highest recorded T cell clonality, with tumor below it. Sequencing, confined to only one tumor region, leaves heterogeneity possible.

This receptor was obtained from a female donor of 60 years or more with stage I lung adenocarcinoma. The chain carries TRBV18 and TRBJ2-7; D tentatively reads TRBD1 or TRBD2 (6 bases each). The sample was peripheral blood, taken before any cancer treatment. CDR3 in DNA: TGTGCCAGCTCACCAGTTATGAGGGGGGCTAACTACGAGCAGTACTTC. Encoded protein: CASSPVMRGANYEQYF.